This T cell receptor (beta chain) was profiled in a study of regulatory T cells in long-lasting Graves disease. Time point of the sample: newly diagnosed GD, antithyroid drugs for less than 3 months. Construction of the TCR library relied on RNA isolated from PBMCs. Approximately 9 milliliters of peripheral blood went into EDTA tubes. In building TCR beta libraries, iRepertoire HTBI primers were used together with Arm-PCR of CDR3 regions. Per the original data handling: Samples revealed approximately 67 TRBV and over 12 TRBJ segments. TCRdb ran MiXCR on the multiplex PCR reads and lists one entry per CDR3 protein. These V and J calls originate from TCRdb's pipeline instead of the authors' own analysis. The sample records around 400,000 distinct CDR3 sequences, roughly a sixth being singletons. Germline CDR1 SQVTM, CDR2 ANQGSEA. This CDR3 spans 14 amino acids. V lost 3 bases to trimming and J lost 2 bases, with 10 bases between them.

This sequence joins TRBV29-1 and TRBJ1-4, with a possible D match to TRBD1 (5 bases). The source of this sequence is a female donor with Graves disease. Sequences were derived from peripheral blood mononuclear cells (PBMCs), sampled at new diagnosis, from a patient treated with antithyroid drugs. The CDR3 spells CSVDEGTTNEKLFF. CDR3 nucleotides: TGCAGCGTTGATGAAGGGACGACTAATGAAAAACTGTTTTTT.